These 6 T cell receptor beta chains originate from one sample sequenced in a study of beta chain features in type 1 diabetes. Investigators reverse transcribed all isolated RNA, so they sequenced expressed TCRB transcripts. Profiled with immunoSEQ multiplex PCR; TCRdb holds only in-frame clones, not every one. The sample consists of hundreds of thousands of clones, about an eighth of them appearing once. Sequenced material: naive CD4+ T cells from blood. All receptors derive from a woman under 30 in good health.

V is TRBV2 and J is TRBJ2-1, with 14 bases matching TRBD2. Germline trimming cut 6 bases from V and 9 bases from J; bases unmatched to any gene: 7. CDR3 length equals 15 residues. Germline V CDR1 and CDR2: SNHLY, FYNNEI. This CDR3 is CASREGLAGVGEQFF. As DNA, the CDR3 is TGTGCCAGCAGAGAGGGACTAGCGGGAGTGGGTGAGCAGTTCTTC. The full variable domain, its missing parts supplied by reference TRBV2 and TRBJ2-1, is EPEVTQTPSHQVTQMGQEVILRCVPISNHLYFYWYRQILGQKVEFLVSFYNNEISEKSEIFDDQFSVERPDGSNFTLKIRSTKLEDSAMYFCASREGLAGVGEQFFGPGTRLTVL.

This chain connects TRBV7-8 to TRBJ1-1; no clear D. V was cut by 5 bases and J by 0 bases, with 13 bases left in between. Germline loops: CDR1 SGHVS, CDR2 FQNEAQ. The CDR3 is 15 residues long. The CDR3 loop is CASSTTRSMNTEAFF. In nucleotides, the CDR3 is TGTGCCAGCAGCACTACTCGGAGCATGAACACTGAAGCTTTCTTT.

The chain employs TRBV7-2 and TRBJ2-3; D gene ambiguous. In germline, CDR1 is SGHTA, CDR2 FQGNSA. This CDR3 contains 14 residues. V dropped 4 bases and J dropped 2 bases, with 10 bases sitting between them. This CDR3 is CASSYLFATDTQYF. The CDR3 DNA follows: TGTGCCAGCAGCTACTTGTTTGCCACAGATACGCAGTATTTT.

J is TRBJ1-1 and V is TRBV6-4; the D is unclear. Trimming took off 7 bases at V and 1 base at J, with 19 bases between the two ends. Germline V CDR1 and CDR2: MRHNA, SNTAGT. The CDR3 extends over 16 amino acids. The CDR3 region has the DNA TGTGCCAGCACGGTCGCCCTCCGACGGGAGAACACTGAAGCTTTCTTT. Its protein product is CASTVALRRENTEAFF.

This clone occurred a few times. The chain recombines TRBV5-1 with TRBJ2-2; the D gene is possibly TRBD2 (5 bases). The V gene lost 1 base and the J gene lost 3 bases, with 13 bases spanning the gap. Germline CDR1 reads SGHRS; CDR2 reads YFSETQ. The CDR3 has 16 amino acids. CDR3 sequence: CASSLPLATDTGELFF. The CDR3 coding sequence is TGCGCCAGCAGCTTGCCTCTAGCTACAGACACCGGGGAGCTGTTTTTT.

A few counts support this clone. The gene calls are TRBV19 and TRBJ2-4; TRBD1 matches 8 bases. Germline V gene data show CDR1 as LNHDA and CDR2 as SQIVND (reference sequence). J lost 4 bases, V lost 7 bases, and 6 bases had no gene match. CDR3 size: 14 residues. CDR3 sequence reads: CASIDRGVKNIQYF. CDR3 DNA: TGTGCCAGTATTGACAGGGGAGTTAAAAACATTCAGTACTTC. Combining the CDR3 with reference TRBV19 and TRBJ2-4 gives the whole variable domain DGGITQSPKYLFRKEGQNVTLSCEQNLNHDAMYWYRQDPGQGLRLIYYSQIVNDFQKGDIAEGYSVSREKKESFPLTVTSAQKNPTAFYLCASIDRGVKNIQYFGAGTRLSVL.